This TCR beta chain was obtained from a study of T cell repertoires in cytomegalovirus infection. This clonotype was seen ten or more times. Its matching antigen is unknown. Germline loops: CDR1 SGHVS, CDR2 FQNEAQ. This CDR3 spans 14 amino acids. V shed 4 bases and J 2 bases; nucleotides not matched to a gene: 4. Findings and caveats of the study: Cumulative public TCR beta family frequency identified carriers of CMV plus the relevant HLA. CMV-specific TCR beta clonotypes restricted by HLA-C dominated the ex vivo response.

TCRdb analysed the reads with MiXCR anew, one entry per CDR3 protein. This sample has over 100,000 distinct CDR3 sequences, with 25% to 30% found just once. Material: CD8+ T cells from cultured PBMCs, obtained from culture after CMV antigen stimulation. The chain recombines TRBV7-8 with TRBJ2-7; TRBD1 aligns across 8 bases. This TCR was sampled from a human donor in good health (CMV status not recorded). Some clones in this sample may be carry-over from other donors' samples. In DNA, the CDR3 is TGTGCCAGCAGCTCCGGACAGGGTCCCTACGAGCAGTACTTC. Its protein product is CASSSGQGPYEQYF.